Below are 24 T cell receptor beta chains sequenced from a single sample in a study of blood T cells in healthy people across ages. It was with a sample-barcoded 5' primer and a J-beta primer mix that a second PCR of roughly 6 to 12 cycles was run. TCRdb re-analysed the 5' RACE reads in MiXCR, keeping a single row per CDR3 protein. The sample shows 650,000 to 1,000,000 distinct CDR3 sequences, around 36% of them seen only once. Source material: blood. Receptors were obtained from a young man in good health.

As for this clonotype: Possible read error: a much larger clone is one base away. The chain uses TRBV7-2 and TRBJ2-3; 9 bases agree with TRBD2. Per the germline V gene, CDR1 is SGHTA and CDR2 is FQGNSA. The CDR3 is made up of 14 amino acids. V trimming: 8 bases; J trimming: 2 bases; junction bases outside the gene matches: 5. CDR3 protein: CASGGGGTTDTQYF. In DNA form, the CDR3 reads TGTGCCAGCGGCGGGGGGGGCACCACAGATACGCAGTATTTT.

Note on this clonotype: Without the conserved terminal phenylalanine or tryptophan, this CDR3 likely stems from a read error. The chain uses TRBV20-1 and TRBJ1-4, with a possible D match to TRBD1 (5 bases). This CDR3 region has 15 residues. Trimming removed 6 bases from V and 2 bases from J, with 16 bases in between. The germline V gene encodes CDR1 DFQATT and CDR2 SNEGSKA (reference sequence). The chain's CDR3 is CSARDLLRTNEKLFL. The CDR3 coding sequence is TGCAGTGCGAGGGACCTCTTAAGGACTAATGAAAAACTGTTTTTG.

This clonotype has at least ten counts. For the CDR3, the DNA is TGTGCCAGCAGTGCCAACAGGGGTGGGGGGACTGAAGCTTTCTTT. Protein: CASSANRGGGTEAFF. The J gene is TRBJ1-1, the V gene TRBV12-3 or TRBV12-4, with 7 positions matching TRBD1. Unmatched junction bases numbered 11, after V lost 5 bases and J lost 5 bases. The CDR3 runs to 15 residues.

V gene TRBV20-1 combines with J gene TRBJ2-5; 7 nucleotides agree with TRBD1. Germline CDR1 is DFQATT and CDR2 is SNEGSKA (reference sequence). The CDR3 sequence is 12 residues long. V was clipped by 6 bases and J by 5 bases; unmatched bases: 6. The CDR3: CSALRGRETQYF. CDR3 DNA: TGCAGTGCATTGAGGGGGCGTGAGACCCAGTACTTC.

This rearrangement joins TRBV20-1 to TRBJ1-4; D not resolved. The CDR3 runs to 12 residues. CDR1 is DFQATT, CDR2 SNEGSKA, per germline (reference sequence). The CDR3, as DNA: TGCAGCGTCGGGAGCTTTGGGGAAAAACTGTTTTTT. It yields the protein CSVGSFGEKLFF.

This chain links TRBV20-1 with TRBJ1-2; tentative D call: TRBD1 (6 bases). The V end lost 0 bases, the J end lost 4 bases, and 15 bases lay between the germline ends. The CDR3 is 15 residues long. Germline-derived CDR1 and CDR2 are DFQATT and SNEGSKA (reference sequence). CDR3 sequence reads: CSARDRGGRAYGYTF. The CDR3 DNA follows: TGCAGTGCTAGAGATCGCGGGGGGCGCGCCTATGGCTACACCTTC.

Only a few counts were recorded for this clonotype. V usage is TRBV14 and J usage is TRBJ2-7; 7 nucleotides line up with TRBD1. The germline V gene encodes CDR1 SGHDN and CDR2 FVKESK. This CDR3 has 15 amino acids. The V gene end was trimmed by 4 bases and the J gene end by 0 bases; junction bases not matched to a gene: 6. CDR3 region: CASSLGTALSYEQYF. The CDR3, as DNA: TGTGCCAGCAGCCTCGGGACAGCTCTCTCCTACGAGCAGTACTTC.

As to this clonotype: One base away lies a much larger clone, so this may be a sequencing read error. The V and J genes are TRBV7-2 and TRBJ2-7; a possible D gene is TRBD2 (6 bases). CDR1 is SGHTA and CDR2 is FQGNSA in the germline V gene. This CDR3 is 17 amino acids long. Deletions cut 0 bases from V and 7 bases from J, with 22 bases between. The CDR3 bases are TGTGCCAGCAGCTTAGCGTTCGGCCTAGCGAGCTACAATGAGCAGTACTTC. Amino acid sequence: CASSLAFGLASYNEQYF. Full variable domain (remainder filled in from reference TRBV7-2 and TRBJ2-7): GAGVSQSPSNKVTEKGKDVELRCDPISGHTALYWYRQSLGQGLEFLIYFQGNSAPDKSGLPSDRFSAERTGGSVSTLTIQRTQQEDSAVYLCASSLAFGLASYNEQYFGPGTRLTVT.

This clonotype was found a few times. The rearrangement uses TRBV7-9 and TRBJ2-3; D possibly uses TRBD1 or TRBD2 (5 bases each). This CDR3 region has 16 residues. CDR1 is SEHNR, CDR2 FQNEAQ, per germline (reference sequence). The V end lost 1 base, the J end lost 5 bases, and 16 bases lay between the germline ends. The CDR3 region is CASSLEGPPRGDTQYF. CDR3 DNA sequence: TGTGCCAGCAGCTTAGAGGGACCACCGAGAGGAGATACGCAGTATTTT.

The rearrangement joins TRBV4-3 to TRBJ1-4; D perhaps matches TRBD1 (5 bases). There are 15 residues in the CDR3. Germline CDR1 and CDR2: LGHNA and YSLEER. V lost 0 bases to trimming and J lost 10 bases, with 15 bases between them. CDR3 protein: CASSQEQATGRKLFF. In DNA form, the CDR3 reads TGCGCCAGCAGCCAAGAACAGGCGACGGGGCGAAAACTGTTTTTT.

In its sample, this clonotype was seen once. This may be a read error, as it is one base from a much larger clone. V is TRBV12-3 or TRBV12-4 and J is TRBJ2-3; tentative D call: TRBD2 (6 bases). There are 15 residues in the CDR3. This CDR3 is CASSTMRGRGDTRYF. In DNA form, the CDR3 reads TGTGCCAGCAGCACGATGCGGGGTCGAGGAGATACGCGGTATTTT.

This clonotype showed up many times. The rearrangement links TRBV4-3 to TRBJ2-7; no definite D call. CDR3 length equals 14 residues. From germline, CDR1 is LGHNA and CDR2 YSLEER. V dropped 1 base and J dropped 0 bases, with 7 bases sitting between them. The CDR3 spells CASSQGGTSYEQYF. Here the CDR3 DNA reads TGCGCCAGCAGCCAAGGAGGTACCTCCTACGAGCAGTACTTC.

This clonotype was observed once. This sequence may be a read error, since a much larger clone differs from it by one base. This chain connects TRBV27 to TRBJ2-3; 8 bases are shared with TRBD2. The CDR3 sequence is 15 residues long. Germline V CDR1 and CDR2: MNHEY, SMNVEV (reference sequence). This CDR3 reads CANSLGGGNTDTQYF. CDR3 in DNA: TGTGCCAACAGTTTAGGCGGGGGGAACACAGATACGCAGTATTTT.

This clonotype was detected a few times. The chain carries TRBV24-1 and TRBJ1-5; 8 bases match TRBD1. V trimming: 3 bases; J trimming: 0 bases; junction bases outside the gene matches: 3. The CDR3 loop spans 16 amino acids. Germline CDR1 reads KGHDR; CDR2 reads SFDVKD. The CDR3 DNA follows: TGTGCCACCAGTGATGCGGACAGGGCTAGCAATCAGCCCCAGCATTTT. Amino acid sequence: CATSDADRASNQPQHF.

This clonotype has more than one count but fewer than ten. The rearrangement uses TRBV12-3 or TRBV12-4 and TRBJ2-5, with a possible D match to TRBD1 (6 bases). This CDR3 has 15 amino acids. V dropped 3 bases and J dropped 5 bases, with 16 bases sitting between them. This chain's CDR3 is CASSFQGRLGETQYF. CDR3 coding DNA: TGTGCCAGCAGTTTTCAGGGGCGGCTAGGGGAGACCCAGTACTTC.

The V and J genes are TRBV20-1 and TRBJ1-6; D is undetermined. CDR3 size: 13 residues. Germline V gene sequence: CDR1 DFQATT, CDR2 SNEGSKA (reference sequence). V lost 0 bases to trimming and J lost 12 bases, with 12 bases between them. The CDR3 sequence is CSARDDYSRPLHF. DNA of the CDR3: TGCAGTGCTAGAGACGATTATAGCCGACCCCTCCACTTT.

This clonotype was observed a single time. The chain combines TRBV9 with TRBJ2-3; 11 nucleotides align to TRBD2. V lost 4 bases and J lost 2; bases outside the gene matches: 6. Germline V gene lookup returns CDR1 SGDLS and CDR2 YYNGEE. The CDR3 is 16 amino acids. The CDR3 region is CASSKNSGGVTDTQYF. The CDR3 bases are TGTGCCAGCAGCAAAAATAGCGGGGGGGTCACAGATACGCAGTATTTT.

V and J are TRBV6-5 and TRBJ1-1; 7 nucleotides align to TRBD1. The V gene's germline CDR1 is MNHEY and CDR2 SVGAGI. Trimming at V came to 6 bases and at J to 5 bases, leaving 9 bases not matched to a gene. This CDR3 has 14 amino acids. Here the CDR3 reads CASSFRQGPTEAFF. As DNA, the CDR3 is TGTGCCAGCAGCTTCAGACAGGGCCCTACTGAAGCTTTCTTT.

Notes on this clonotype: An end of the junction does not agree with germline; a read error may underlie this. The chain employs TRBV5-6 and TRBJ2-3; D is tentatively TRBD1 or TRBD2 (6 bases each). The CDR3 extends over 15 amino acids. Looked up from germline, CDR1 is SGHDT and CDR2 is YYEEEE. The CDR3 DNA reads as TGTGCCTGCAGCTTGGAGGGACATCCCACAGATACGCAGTATTTT. This codes for CACSLEGHPTDTQYF.

This clonotype turned up a few times. In nucleotides, the CDR3 is TGTGCCAGCAGCTTGGTGTTTGAGGGCTCCTCTAACTATGGCTACACCTTC. The encoded protein is CASSLVFEGSSNYGYTF. This chain links TRBV5-5 with TRBJ1-2; D is ambiguous. This CDR3 has 17 residues. The V end was cut by 0 bases, the J end by 0 bases, with 15 bases between. Germline V gene data show CDR1 as SGHKS and CDR2 as YYEKEE (reference sequence).

V and J are TRBV10-3 and TRBJ2-5, with D possibly TRBD2 on 6 matching bases. The germline V gene has CDR1 ENHRY and CDR2 SYGVKD. This CDR3 spans 16 amino acids. Trimming left V 4 bases short and J 2 bases short, with 17 bases between. The CDR3, as DNA: TGTGCCATCAGTGGAGCCCTCACGGGGACTCAAGAGACCCAGTACTTC. Amino acid sequence: CAISGALTGTQETQYF.

This sequence joins TRBV12-3 or TRBV12-4 and TRBJ2-2; 10 positions agree with TRBD1. The CDR3 spans 15 residues. The V gene end was trimmed by 6 bases and the J gene end by 3 bases; junction bases not matched to a gene: 4. CDR3 DNA: TGTGCCAGCAGGACCGGGACAGGGGACACCGGGGAGCTGTTTTTT. This encodes CASRTGTGDTGELFF.

This clonotype was seen a few times. This chain connects TRBV19 to TRBJ1-2, with a tentative D call TRBD1 (5 bases). V gave up 6 bases and J gave up 2 bases, with 10 bases separating them. The CDR3 runs to 13 residues. Germline CDR1 and CDR2: LNHDA and SQIVND (reference sequence). DNA of the CDR3: TGTGCCAGTAGCGCTCCAGGGAACTATGGCTACACCTTC. Translating it yields CASSAPGNYGYTF.

This clonotype was counted between two and nine times. CDR3 DNA sequence: TGTGCCAGCAGTGACAGGGGGCAGGGGGGAAGCACTGAAGCTTTCTTT. As protein: CASSDRGQGGSTEAFF. The V and J genes are TRBV5-5 and TRBJ1-1; 10 nucleotides match TRBD1. Germline V gene sequence: CDR1 SGHKS, CDR2 YYEKEE (reference sequence). With V trimmed by 5 bases and J by 4 bases, 11 bases remained unmatched. This CDR3 region has 16 residues.